The 8 T cell receptor beta chains listed next were all sequenced from one sample in a study of neoadjuvant anti-PD-1 for oral cavity cancer. Some clones are missing from TCRdb's copy, which holds only in-frame ones; the method was immunoSEQ multiplex PCR. The data hold about 14,000 clones, with roughly 80% observed a single time. Noted time point: after neoadjuvant nivolumab, at surgical resection. This material consisted of PBMCs, taken after nivolumab (anti-PD-1) treatment. Source of these receptors: a person aged 40-85 years with oral cavity squamous cell carcinoma.

This clone was recorded only once. This chain uses TRBV5-1 with TRBJ2-5; D gene unclear. The germline CDR1 and CDR2 sequences are SGHRS and YFSETQ. The length of the CDR3 is 13 residues. The V end lost 1 base, the J end lost 5 bases, and 9 bases lay between the germline ends. Written as DNA, the CDR3 is TGCGCCAGCAGCTTGCGAAGTGGGGAGACCCAGTACTTC. It codes for CASSLRSGETQYF.

The chain is built from TRBV30 and TRBJ2-1; 14 bases are a match to TRBD2. Looked up from germline, CDR1 is GTSNPN and CDR2 is SVGIG (reference sequence). This CDR3 comprises 16 residues. Trimming at V came to 3 bases and at J to 10 bases, leaving 11 bases not matched to a gene. CDR3 sequence: CAWRPRLAGGEPEQFF. CDR3 sequence (DNA): TGTGCCTGGAGACCCAGACTAGCGGGAGGGGAACCAGAGCAGTTCTTC.

The chain links TRBV16 to TRBJ2-6; D unresolved. V lost 2 bases to trimming and J lost 0 bases, with 8 bases between them. This CDR3 is built from 16 residues. CDR1 is KGHSY and CDR2 is FQNENV in the germline V gene. In DNA form, the CDR3 reads TGTGCCAGCAGCCAAATCTCGGGCTCTGGGGCCAACGTCCTGACTTTC. Translating it yields CASSQISGSGANVLTF. Supplemented by reference TRBV16 and TRBJ2-6, the full variable domain reads GEEVAQTPKHLVRGEGQKAKLYCAPIKGHSYVFWYQQVLKNEFKFLISFQNENVFDETGMPKERFSAKCLPNSPCSLEIQATKLEDSAVYFCASSQISGSGANVLTFGAGSRLTVL.

This chain connects TRBV4-1 to TRBJ1-3, with 7 bases matching TRBD1. V gave up 4 bases and J gave up 0 bases; unmatched junction bases: 3. Per the germline V gene, CDR1 is MGHRA and CDR2 is YSYEKL. This CDR3 region has 15 residues. DNA of the CDR3: TGCGCCAGCAGCCCAGCAGGGGGCTCTGGAAACACCATATATTTT. It yields the protein CASSPAGGSGNTIYF.

This chain uses TRBV6-5 with TRBJ1-4; the match to TRBD1 covers 8 bases. V lost 5 bases, J lost 8 bases, and 10 bases stayed unmatched. There are 15 residues in the CDR3. CDR1 and CDR2 (germline): MNHEY, SVGAGI. CDR3 loop: CASSGSQGVREKLFF. CDR3 nucleotides: TGTGCCAGCAGTGGCTCACAGGGGGTCAGAGAAAAACTGTTTTTT.

The chain combines TRBV5-1 with TRBJ2-3; D not certain. The CDR3 is made up of 12 amino acids. Trimming removed 0 bases from V and 2 bases from J, with 1 base in between. CDR1 and CDR2 from the germline V gene are SGHRS and YFSETQ. This CDR3 is CASSLVTDTQYF. The CDR3 DNA reads TGCGCCAGCAGCTTGGTCACAGATACGCAGTATTTT. Together with reference TRBV5-1 and TRBJ2-3, the CDR3 gives the full variable domain: KAGVTQTPRYLIKTRGQQVTLSCSPISGHRSVSWYQQTPGQGLQFLFEYFSETQRNKGNFPGRFSGRQFSNSRSEMNVSTLELGDSALYLCASSLVTDTQYFGPGTRLTVL.

The V and J genes are TRBV9 and TRBJ2-1; 12 bases align to TRBD2. CDR3 length equals 15 residues. Trimming took 0 bases from V and 6 from J; bases not matched to a gene: 1. Germline loops: CDR1 SGDLS, CDR2 YYNGEE. Here the CDR3 reads CASSVELAGGNEQFF. The CDR3, as DNA: TGTGCCAGCAGCGTAGAACTAGCGGGGGGCAATGAGCAGTTCTTC. Full variable domain (missing parts from reference TRBV9 and TRBJ2-1): DSGVTQTPKHLITATGQRVTLRCSPRSGDLSVYWYQQSLDQGLQFLIQYYNGEERAKGNILERFSAQQFPDLHSELNLSSLELGDSALYFCASSVELAGGNEQFFGPGTRLTVL.

The rearrangement joins TRBV5-8 to TRBJ1-2, with TRBD1 matching 8 bases. The V and J ends lost 2 bases and 6 bases, in that order; junction bases with no gene match: 15. Germline V gene sequence: CDR1 SGHTS, CDR2 YDEGEE. CDR3 length: 17 amino acids. CDR3 DNA sequence: TGTGCCAGCAGCTTACCCGGACAGGGCCTTGGGTTGGATGGCTACACCTTC. Translated: CASSLPGQGLGLDGYTF.